Included here is one T cell receptor beta chain sequence, with context. What it binds is not known. Produced via immunoSEQ multiplex PCR; TCRdb's table is partial and in-frame only. Of about 79,000 clones listed, more than 90% are singletons. This CDR3 region has 15 residues. Trimming took off 6 bases at V and 13 bases at J, with 25 bases between the two ends. Germline CDR1 ENHRY, CDR2 SYGVKD. The data stem from a study of OX40 agonist ivuxolimab in advanced cancers. Study outcomes and limitations: There was clonal expansion of CD4+ and CD8+ blood T cells by week 6 at 0.1 to 3.0 mg/kg.

The TCR was taken from an adult with an advanced solid tumor such as melanoma, head and neck, liver or kidney cancer. The genes are TRBV10-3 and TRBJ2-1; the D is unclear. The material sequenced was CD4+ or CD8+ T cells sorted from blood, taken in a trial of the OX40 agonist ivuxolimab. CDR3: CAISDQNLSSGSQFF. Here the CDR3 DNA reads TGTGCCATCAGCGACCAAAACCTCTCATCCGGGTCACAGTTCTTC.